This TCR beta chain originates from a study of radiotherapy plus CTLA-4 blockade in lung cancer. Focal radiation and CTLA-4 blockade (ipilimumab) were tested in chemo-refractory metastatic non-small-cell lung cancer patients. Method: immunoSEQ multiplex PCR; TCRdb's copy keeps in-frame clones and lacks some. This table has approximately 97,000 clones, about four fifths appearing once. The CDR3 totals 15 residues. Deletions cut 7 bases from V and 6 bases from J, with 19 bases between. Per the germline V gene, CDR1 is SNHLY and CDR2 is FYNNEI. The chain couples TRBV2 to TRBJ2-4; maybe TRBD1 (9 bases). This TCR was sampled from a human donor with non-small cell lung cancer who had stable disease on radiotherapy plus ipilimumab. The sample in question was peripheral blood, obtained from a patient treated with radiotherapy plus ipilimumab. CDR3: CASNGGGQGINIQYF. As DNA, the CDR3 is TGTGCCAGCAACGGGGGGGGACAGGGAATAAACATTCAGTACTTC.